This T cell receptor (beta chain) comes out of a study of T cell responses to AZD1222 COVID-19 vaccine. At the level of the study: Analysis merged second doses at about 4 or about 12 weeks.

This clone was found once. As yet, its antigen is unknown. The sample contains more than one DNA sequence encoding this CDR3. Libraries were prepared by immunoSEQ multiplex PCR; TCRdb keeps only in-frame clonotypes and omits some of them. The sample lists fewer than 150,000 clones, about 91% occurring once. General observations from the study: Repertoires were obtained only post-peak T cell response. Possibly, clonal diversity was underestimated; donors were largely white British and included more females.

The specimen was peripheral blood, collected on day 0 of AZD1222 vaccination. This TCR was sampled from an adult in good health.

The CDR3 sequence is CASSGQGRQPQHF. The CDR3, as DNA: TGTGCCAGCAGTGGACAGGGTCGTCAGCCCCAGCATTTT. This chain uses TRBV2 with TRBJ1-5, with 7 bases lining up with TRBD1. The CDR3 loop spans 13 amino acids. J lost 6 bases, V lost 4 bases, and 3 bases had no gene match. Germline V gives CDR1 SNHLY, CDR2 FYNNEI.